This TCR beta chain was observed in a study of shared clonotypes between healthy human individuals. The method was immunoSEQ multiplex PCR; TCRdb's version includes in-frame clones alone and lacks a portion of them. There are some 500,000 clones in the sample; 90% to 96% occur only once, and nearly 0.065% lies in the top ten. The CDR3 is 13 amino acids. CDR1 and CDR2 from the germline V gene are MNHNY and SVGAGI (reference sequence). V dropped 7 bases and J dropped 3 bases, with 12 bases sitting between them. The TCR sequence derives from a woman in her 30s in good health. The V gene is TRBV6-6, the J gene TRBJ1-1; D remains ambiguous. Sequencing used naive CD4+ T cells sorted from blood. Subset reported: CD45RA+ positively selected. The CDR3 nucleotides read TGTGCCAGCACCGGGCAACTTGACACTGAAGCTTTCTTT. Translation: CASTGQLDTEAFF.